Listed below are T cell receptor beta chains from one sample, sequenced in a study of shared clonotypes between healthy human individuals. Here immunoSEQ multiplex PCR was the method, and the copy in TCRdb shows in-frame clones only, minus some. The sample carries about 2 million clones, roughly 94% recorded once. The specimen was naive CD8+ T cells sorted from blood. The source of these receptors is a man between 18 and 35 years old in good health. Both conserved end residues are part of each CDR3. Fields, in order: V gene, J gene, clone size, D gene, CDR3 DNA, CDR3 protein. A D gene is named only where the DNA matches it firmly. Clone sizes are given selectively: once, few, many, or a class where the clone is expanded.

>TRBV4-3|TRBJ2-3|-|TRBD1
TGCGCCAGCAGCCAAGACGGGACAGGGAGCCCGGTAGATACGCAGTATTTT
CASSQDGTGSPVDTQYF
>TRBV27|TRBJ2-4|-|TRBD2
TGTGCCAGCAGAGCTTGGGGACTAGAGGAAAACATTCAGTACTTC
CASRAWGLEENIQYF
>TRBV4-1|TRBJ2-2|-|-
TGCGCCAGCAGCCCCCGGGGGAACACCGGGGAGCTGTTTTTT
CASSPRGNTGELFF
>TRBV7-2|TRBJ2-7|-|-
TGTGCCAGCAGCTTAGGAGAAAACGAGCAGTACTTC
CASSLGENEQYF
>TRBV5-4|TRBJ2-2|-|TRBD2
TGTGCCAGCAGCGTACTAGCGGGAGGAACCGGGGAGCTGTTTTTT
CASSVLAGGTGELFF
>TRBV11-2|TRBJ1-1|-|-
TGTGCCAGCAGCTTAGGCAATGGCGGGAGCACTGAAGCTTTCTTT
CASSLGNGGSTEAFF
>TRBV9|TRBJ2-3|-|-
TGTGCCAGCAGCGTAGGGACATCAGATACGCAGTATTTT
CASSVGTSDTQYF
>TRBV6-5|TRBJ2-5|-|-
TGTGCCAGCAGTTCCCCGGGCCAATTGGAGACCCAGTACTTC
CASSSPGQLETQYF
>TRBV5-1|TRBJ2-1|-|-
TGCGCCAGCAGAGGGGATCCCTCCTACAATGAGCAGTTCTTC
CASRGDPSYNEQFF
>TRBV7-9|TRBJ2-3|once|-
TGTGCCAGCAGCGCCCCCTGGACAGAGGAGAATCCGTATTTT
CASSAPWTEENPYF
>TRBV5-4|TRBJ2-7|-|-
TGTGCCAGCAGCTTTCGGGGACTCGAGCAGTACTTC
CASSFRGLEQYF
>TRBV11-2|TRBJ2-3|-|TRBD2
TGTGCCAGCAGCTCGCCAAGCGGGGTCACAGATACGCAGTATTTT
CASSSPSGVTDTQYF
>TRBV27|TRBJ2-5|-|-
TGTGCCAGCAGTTTATCTAGGGGTGGTGAGACCCAGTACTTC
CASSLSRGGETQYF
>TRBV5-5|TRBJ2-7|-|TRBD1
TGTGCCAGCAGCTTGGATGTCGGGACAGCCTACGAGCAGTACTTC
CASSLDVGTAYEQYF